The 23 T cell receptor beta chains reported below all come from one sample, sequenced in a study of T cell responses to AZD1222 COVID-19 vaccine. Clones were read by immunoSEQ multiplex PCR, and TCRdb kept only the in-frame ones, dropping some. In the table there are 140,000 to 150,000 clones, 80% to 90% of which are singletons. Material: peripheral blood, obtained on day 0 of AZD1222 vaccination. The origin of the receptors is an adult in good health.

The chain couples TRBV6-5 to TRBJ1-2; D is uncertain. This CDR3 region has 14 residues. Germline CDR1 reads MNHEY; CDR2 reads SVGAGI. V was cut by 2 bases and J by 8 bases, with 15 bases left in between. The CDR3 sequence: CASSYGALPAGYTF. The CDR3 nucleotides are TGTGCCAGCAGTTACGGTGCCCTTCCGGCCGGCTACACCTTC.

Note on this clone: Relative to the germline gene, one junction end is altered; a read error may explain this. The chain joins TRBV18 to TRBJ2-4; 7 bases agree with TRBD2. The CDR3 length is 13 residues. Per the germline V gene, CDR1 is KGHSH and CDR2 is LQKENI. Written as DNA, the CDR3 is TGTGCCAGCTCCCCACGTGGGGAGGGCATTCAGTACTTC. Protein product: CASSPRGEGIQYF.

This clone was detected only a few times. This sample also contains other DNA sequences that code for the same CDR3. This CDR3 is CASSLGPSTEAFF. The CDR3 DNA follows: TGTGCCAGCAGTTTAGGTCCGAGCACTGAAGCTTTCTTT. The rearrangement links TRBV12-3 or TRBV12-4 to TRBJ1-1; no clear D. V lost 1 base and J lost 4, with 7 bases in between. The CDR3 totals 13 residues.

The chain has TRBV2 and TRBJ2-3, with TRBD2 identical over 12 bases. Per germline, CDR1 SNHLY and CDR2 FYNNEI. Losses at the gene ends were 6 bases for V and 3 bases for J; bases not matched to a gene: 10. The CDR3 covers 17 residues. This CDR3 is CASSLGGLAGSTDTQYF. In DNA form, the CDR3 reads TGTGCCAGCAGCCTAGGAGGACTAGCGGGAAGTACAGATACGCAGTATTTT. Filled out from reference TRBV2 and TRBJ2-3, the complete variable domain reads EPEVTQTPSHQVTQMGQEVILRCVPISNHLYFYWYRQILGQKVEFLVSFYNNEISEKSEIFDDQFSVERPDGSNFTLKIRSTKLEDSAMYFCASSLGGLAGSTDTQYFGPGTRLTVL.

The chain's CDR3 is CASSYPGSMNTEAFF. Here the CDR3 DNA reads TGTGCCAGCAGTTACCCCGGCAGCATGAACACTGAAGCTTTCTTT. The chain recombines TRBV6-5 with TRBJ1-1; D gene ambiguous. The germline CDR1 and CDR2 sequences are MNHEY and SVGAGI. This CDR3 region has 15 residues. V was clipped by 2 bases and J by 0 bases, with 10 bases between them.

The chain has TRBV10-3 and TRBJ1-1; D is perhaps TRBD1 (6 bases). With 0 bases removed from V and 7 bases from J, the gap between germline ends came to 12 bases. This CDR3 has 14 residues. The V gene's germline CDR1 is ENHRY and CDR2 SYGVKD. In nucleotides, the CDR3 is TGTGCCATCAGTGAGTCGACGGGGGCGGTTGAAGCTTTCTTT. It yields the protein CAISESTGAVEAFF.

The J gene is TRBJ2-3, the V gene TRBV10-3; 8 bases are shared with TRBD1. The germline V gene has CDR1 ENHRY and CDR2 SYGVKD. Trimming cost V 3 bases and J 3 bases; bases outside gene matches: 5. The CDR3 extends over 15 amino acids. The CDR3 loop reads CAISEGQGNTDTQYF. As DNA, the CDR3 is TGTGCCATCAGTGAAGGACAGGGAAATACAGATACGCAGTATTTT.

The rearrangement uses TRBV6-1 and TRBJ1-6; possibly TRBD1 for D (5 bases). Trimming pared 0 bases from V and 3 bases from J, leaving 9 bases between. CDR1 is MNHNS, CDR2 SASEGT, per germline. This CDR3 is 16 amino acids long. CDR3 sequence: CASSEARGVYNSPLHF. CDR3 bases: TGTGCCAGCAGTGAAGCGAGGGGAGTCTATAATTCACCCCTCCACTTT.

The genes are TRBV11-2 and TRBJ1-1; 7 bases agree with TRBD1. The germline CDR1 and CDR2 sequences are SGHAT and FQNNGV. Germline trimming cut 5 bases from V and 1 base from J; bases unmatched to any gene: 7. This CDR3 comprises 15 residues. CDR3 coding DNA: TGTGCCAGCAGCCACAGGGGATTTTCGAACACTGAAGCTTTCTTT. Residues: CASSHRGFSNTEAFF.

The chain has TRBV19 and TRBJ2-1; 9 nucleotides line up with TRBD1. V shed 7 bases and J 8 bases; nucleotides not matched to a gene: 9. The germline gives CDR1 LNHDA, CDR2 SQIVND (reference sequence). CDR3 length: 14 amino acids. The CDR3 nucleotides are TGTGCCAGTATGGAACAGGGGGCGATCGATGAGCAGTTCTTC. This gives the protein CASMEQGAIDEQFF. Supplemented by reference TRBV19 and TRBJ2-1, the full variable domain reads DGGITQSPKYLFRKEGQNVTLSCEQNLNHDAMYWYRQDPGQGLRLIYYSQIVNDFQKGDIAEGYSVSREKKESFPLTVTSAQKNPTAFYLCASMEQGAIDEQFFGPGTRLTVL.

The rearrangement links TRBV4-1 to TRBJ1-1; no reliable D call. The CDR3 totals 12 residues. Germline CDR1 MGHRA, CDR2 YSYEKL. Trimming cost V 0 bases and J 12 bases, with 11 bases left between them. This CDR3 is CASSQEIGPPFF. DNA of the CDR3: TGCGCCAGCAGCCAAGAGATTGGGCCGCCTTTCTTT.

The V gene is TRBV30, the J gene TRBJ1-2; 11 bases fit TRBD1. The CDR3 loop spans 13 amino acids. V was clipped by 8 bases and J by 4 bases; unmatched bases: 6. CDR1 is GTSNPN, CDR2 SVGIG, per germline (reference sequence). CDR3 in amino acids: CATSGTGGYGYTF. DNA of the CDR3: TGTGCCACCTCCGGGACAGGGGGCTATGGCTACACCTTC.

The chain recombines TRBV6-5 with TRBJ1-1; a possible D gene is TRBD1 (6 bases). The V gene lost 2 bases and the J gene lost 3 bases, with 13 bases spanning the gap. The germline gives CDR1 MNHEY, CDR2 SVGAGI. The CDR3 loop spans 15 amino acids. Here the CDR3 DNA reads TGTGCCAGCAGTTACACAGGGCTCGGGGACACTGAAGCTTTCTTT. This codes for CASSYTGLGDTEAFF.

The gene calls are TRBV4-1 and TRBJ1-1; perhaps TRBD1 as D (5 bases). The germline V gene encodes CDR1 MGHRA and CDR2 YSYEKL. The CDR3 spans 14 residues. The V gene lost 1 base and the J gene lost 4 bases, with 10 bases spanning the gap. Here the CDR3 DNA reads TGCGCCAGCAGCCAAGGACAGATTCTCACTGAAGCTTTCTTT. As protein: CASSQGQILTEAFF.

This CDR3 is CASSLGQNNEQFF. DNA of the CDR3: TGTGCCAGCAGCTTAGGACAGAACAATGAGCAGTTCTTC. The chain uses TRBV11-2 and TRBJ2-1, with D possibly matching TRBD1 (5 bases). CDR3 length: 13 residues. Between the trimmed V and J ends, which lost 1 base and 5 bases, there was a span of 6 bases. Germline values: CDR1 SGHAT, CDR2 FQNNGV.

The V gene is TRBV5-1, the J gene TRBJ2-1; perhaps TRBD1 as D (5 bases). This CDR3 has 15 residues. Germline V gene data show CDR1 as SGHRS and CDR2 as YFSETQ. Trimming took off 0 bases at V and 3 bases at J, with 10 bases between the two ends. Here the CDR3 reads CASSLGQGFYNEQFF. The CDR3, as DNA: TGCGCCAGCAGCTTGGGTCAGGGATTCTACAATGAGCAGTTCTTC.

This clone was picked up a small number of times. The chain combines TRBV7-9 with TRBJ1-4; no firm D call. Trimming stripped 6 bases from V and 0 bases from J, with 14 bases between. The CDR3 loop spans 16 amino acids. Germline V lookup: CDR1 SEHNR, CDR2 FQNEAQ (reference sequence). Here the CDR3 reads CASSSMRSATNEKLFF. The CDR3 DNA is TGTGCCAGCAGTTCGATGAGATCTGCAACTAATGAAAAACTGTTTTTT.

The V gene is TRBV15, the J gene TRBJ2-1, with 10 bases lining up with TRBD1. CDR1 and CDR2 (germline): LNHNV, YYDKDF (reference sequence). The CDR3 extends over 14 amino acids. The V segment lost 5 bases and the J segment 7 bases; nucleotides outside the gene matches: 5. CDR3 amino acids: CATSGTGEPNEQFF. CDR3 nucleotide sequence: TGTGCCACCAGCGGGACAGGGGAACCGAATGAGCAGTTCTTC.

The chain is built from TRBV6-5 and TRBJ1-2; weak D call: TRBD1 (6 bases). With 11 bases removed from V and 4 bases from J, the gap between germline ends came to 17 bases. This CDR3 contains 13 residues. CDR1 and CDR2 from the germline V gene are MNHEY and SVGAGI. The CDR3 region is CAVFGGAGYGYTF. DNA for the CDR3: TGTGCCGTTTTTGGGGGGGCAGGCTATGGCTACACCTTC.

In DNA form, the CDR3 reads TGTGCCAGTAGTATAGACCAGCCCAACTCAAACAATGAGCAGTTCTTC. Its protein product is CASSIDQPNSNNEQFF. The chain employs TRBV19 and TRBJ2-1; D remains ambiguous. The V end was cut by 0 bases, the J end by 5 bases, with 14 bases between. The germline CDR1 and CDR2 sequences are LNHDA and SQIVND (reference sequence). This CDR3 contains 16 residues. Full variable domain (remainder filled in from reference TRBV19 and TRBJ2-1): DGGITQSPKYLFRKEGQNVTLSCEQNLNHDAMYWYRQDPGQGLRLIYYSQIVNDFQKGDIAEGYSVSREKKESFPLTVTSAQKNPTAFYLCASSIDQPNSNNEQFFGPGTRLTVL.

The genes are TRBV5-5 and TRBJ1-2; 11 bases align to TRBD1. This CDR3 contains 14 residues. Looked up from germline, CDR1 is SGHKS and CDR2 is YYEKEE (reference sequence). Trimming took 3 bases from V and 8 from J; bases not matched to a gene: 6. CDR3: CASSWDRGSGGYTF. The CDR3 DNA sequence: TGTGCCAGCAGCTGGGACAGGGGGAGCGGGGGCTACACCTTC.

The chain recombines TRBV18 with TRBJ1-5; 7 positions agree with TRBD1. The germline gives CDR1 KGHSH, CDR2 LQKENI. The CDR3 runs to 14 residues. V lost 5 bases to trimming and J lost 7 bases; unmatched junction nucleotides: 8. CDR3: CASSFGQGEQPQHF. CDR3 nucleotide sequence: TGTGCCAGCTCATTCGGGCAGGGGGAACAGCCCCAGCATTTT.

V is TRBV28 and J is TRBJ1-1; D gene unclear. Trimming removed 5 bases from V and 0 bases from J, with 13 bases in between. From germline, CDR1 is MDHEN and CDR2 SYDVKM. The CDR3 is made up of 15 amino acids. The DNA of the CDR3 is TGTGCCAGCAGTCCACCGGCCCTAATGAACACTGAAGCTTTCTTT. Encoded protein: CASSPPALMNTEAFF.